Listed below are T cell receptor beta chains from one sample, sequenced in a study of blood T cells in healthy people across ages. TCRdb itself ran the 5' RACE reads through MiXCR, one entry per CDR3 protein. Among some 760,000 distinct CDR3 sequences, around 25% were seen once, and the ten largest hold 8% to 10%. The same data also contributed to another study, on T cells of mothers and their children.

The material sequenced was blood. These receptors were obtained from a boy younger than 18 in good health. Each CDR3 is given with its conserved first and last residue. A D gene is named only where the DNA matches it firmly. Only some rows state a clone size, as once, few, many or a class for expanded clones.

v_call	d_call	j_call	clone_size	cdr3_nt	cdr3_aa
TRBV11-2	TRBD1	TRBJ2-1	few	TGTGCCAGCAGCCCCGGGACAGCTCCCTACAATGAGCAGTTCTTC	CASSPGTAPYNEQFF
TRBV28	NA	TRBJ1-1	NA	TGTGCCAGCAGCCGGGTCCTAAACACTGAAGCTTTCTTT	CASSRVLNTEAFF
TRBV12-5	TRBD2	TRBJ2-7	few	TGTGCTAGTGGACAGACTAGCGGGAGTGGTGAGCAGTACTTC	CASGQTSGSGEQYF
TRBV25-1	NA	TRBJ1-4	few	TGTGCCAGCAGTGAATATGTAGCACAGGGCACAACTAATGAAAAACTGTTTTTT	CASSEYVAQGTTNEKLFF
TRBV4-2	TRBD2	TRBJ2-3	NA	TGTGCCAGCAGCCAAGTAGCGGGAGGAGATACGCAGTATTTT	CASSQVAGGDTQYF
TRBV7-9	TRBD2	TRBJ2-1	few	TGTGCCAGCAGCCCCCGTATCGGGAGGTTCTCCTACAATGAGCAGTTCTTC	CASSPRIGRFSYNEQFF
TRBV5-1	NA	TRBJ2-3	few	TGCGCCAGCAGCTATCGACTCGCGGGAGATACGCAGTATTTT	CASSYRLAGDTQYF
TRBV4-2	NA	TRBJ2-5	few	TGTGCCAGCAGCGGAGGGGCCCAAGTGAGACAAGAGACCCAGTACTTC	CASSGGAQVRQETQYF
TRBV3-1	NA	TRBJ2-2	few	TGTGCCAGCAGCCGCCTCTTCGGACAGAACACCGGGGAGCTGTTTTTT	CASSRLFGQNTGELFF
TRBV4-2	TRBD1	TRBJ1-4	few	TGTGCCAGCAGCCAAGATGGGACAGGGCCAACTGCAACTAATGAAAAACTGTTTTTT	CASSQDGTGPTATNEKLFF
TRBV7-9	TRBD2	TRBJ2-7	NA	TGTGCCAGCCAACTAGCGGGACGAACCTACGAGCAGTACTTC	CASQLAGRTYEQYF
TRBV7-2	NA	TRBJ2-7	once	TGTGCCAGCAGCTTAGAGGGGGGGACCTACGCGCAGTACTTC	CASSLEGGTYAQYF
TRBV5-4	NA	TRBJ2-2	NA	TGTGCCAGCAGCTGGAATAGCGAGAACACCGGGGAGCTGTTTTTT	CASSWNSENTGELFF
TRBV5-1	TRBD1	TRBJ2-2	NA	TGCGCCAGCAGCTGGGACAGATATACGAACACCGGGGAGCTGTTTTTT	CASSWDRYTNTGELFF
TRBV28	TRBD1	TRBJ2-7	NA	TGTGCCAGCAGTTTACCGGGACAGTACTCCTACGAGCAGTACTTC	CASSLPGQYSYEQYF
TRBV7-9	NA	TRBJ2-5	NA	TGTGCCAGCAGCGTCGACAGAACAAGAGAGACCCAGTACTTC	CASSVDRTRETQYF
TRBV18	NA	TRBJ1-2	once	TGTGCCAGCTCACCACCCACAGGGAACTATGGCTACACCTTC	CASSPPTGNYGYTF
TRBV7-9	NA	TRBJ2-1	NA	TGTGCCAGCAGCTTAGGATGGACACCTTACAATGAGCAGTTCTTC	CASSLGWTPYNEQFF
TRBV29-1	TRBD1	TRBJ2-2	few	TGCAGCGGCCGGGACAGGGCCGGGGAGCTGTTTTTT	CSGRDRAGELFF
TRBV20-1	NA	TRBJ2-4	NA	TGCAGTGCCAGGGGGGGGTACGAAAACATTCAGTACTTC	CSARGGYENIQYF
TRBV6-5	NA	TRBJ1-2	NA	TGTGCCAGCAGTGACCAGGGGCCTGGGTACTATGGCTACACCTTC	CASSDQGPGYYGYTF
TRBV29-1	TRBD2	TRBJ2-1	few	TGCAGCGTCGACCCGGGACTAGCGGGGTCTAGCTCCTACAATGAGCAGTTCTTC	CSVDPGLAGSSSYNEQFF
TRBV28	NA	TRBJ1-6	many	TGTGCCAGCAGCCTTACAGGGTTAGATTCACCCCTCCACTTT	CASSLTGLDSPLHF
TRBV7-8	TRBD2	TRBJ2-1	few	TGTGCCAGCAGCTTAGTCGGACTAGCTAACTACAATGAGCAGTTCTTC	CASSLVGLANYNEQFF
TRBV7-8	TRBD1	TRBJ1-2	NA	TGTGCCAGCAGCTCACGGACAGGGGACTATGGCTACACCTTC	CASSSRTGDYGYTF
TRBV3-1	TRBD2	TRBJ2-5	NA	TGTGCCAGCATGACTAGCGGGGGGGAAGAGACCCAGTACTTC	CASMTSGGEETQYF
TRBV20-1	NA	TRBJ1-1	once	TGCAGTGCTACAAGGACCACTGAAGCTTTCTTT	CSATRTTEAFF
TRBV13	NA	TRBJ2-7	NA	TGTGCCAGCAGCAGAGAGGACAGGATCTTGGGGGGGACCTACGAGCAGTACTTC	CASSREDRILGGTYEQYF
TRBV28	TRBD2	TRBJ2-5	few	TGTGCCAGCCGACTAGCGGGGGAGCAGTACTTC	CASRLAGEQYF
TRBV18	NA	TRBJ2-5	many	TGTGCCAGTTCAACCGGGACACAAGAGACCCAGTACTTC	CASSTGTQETQYF
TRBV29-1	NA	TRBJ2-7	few	TGCAGCGTCTCACCCGGGGCCACAACCTACGAGCAGTACTTC	CSVSPGATTYEQYF